The sequence of this TCR beta chain was determined in a study of blood T cell repertoires in COVID-19. On the study more broadly: Material from acute and convalescent COVID-19 was sourced from the United States, Italy and Spain. Sample material is recorded as cDNA or gDNA derived from T cells, B-cell-depleted T cells, or PBMCs.

Germline loops: CDR1 SGHTA, CDR2 FQGNSA. J gave up 0 bases and V 4 bases, and 10 bases lay outside the gene matches. This CDR3 contains 17 residues. Study processing details: Amplifying reference gene primers gave estimates of nucleated cell counts. Clones were read by immunoSEQ multiplex PCR, and TCRdb kept only the in-frame ones, dropping some. The V and J calls and clone size were taken over from that table, and D and trimming were inferred from the DNA. Of over 100,000 clones listed, 75% to 85% are singletons. The sequenced sample consisted of peripheral blood. V usage is TRBV7-2 and J usage is TRBJ1-1; 8 nucleotides agree with TRBD1. This receptor was identified in a man between 60 and 75 years old with acute or convalescent COVID-19. The CDR3 protein is CASSSDRAYAMNTEAFF. The CDR3 DNA is TGTGCCAGCAGCTCGGACAGGGCCTACGCAATGAACACTGAAGCTTTCTTT.